This is a list of T cell receptor beta chains from one sample in a study of cytomegalovirus exposure and HLA in healthy donors. Assay used: immunoSEQ multiplex PCR; TCRdb lists only in-frame clones, some missing. The sample lists approximately 99,000 clones, approximately 94% occurring once. The specimen was PBMCs. The receptors were sampled from a young woman in good health and CMV-seronegative. Both conserved end residues are part of each CDR3. A D gene is named only where the DNA matches it firmly. Clone size, where shown, is once, few, many, or a class for clones that have expanded.

V gene	clone size	J gene	D gene	CDR3 DNA	CDR3 protein
TRBV28	.	TRBJ2-2	.	TGTGCCAGCAGTTTAGGATCGGGGTACACCGGGGAGCTGTTTTTT	CASSLGSGYTGELFF
TRBV4-1	few	TRBJ2-5	.	TGCGCCAGCAGCCAACTCCCGGGACATCGAGAGACCCAGTACTTC	CASSQLPGHRETQYF
TRBV10-2	.	TRBJ2-7	.	TGCGCCACCCCTCCCGGGAACCAAAAAACCCCCTACGAGCAGTACTTC	CATPPGNQKTPYEQYF
TRBV5-4	.	TRBJ2-3	.	TGTGCCAGCAGCTTGGGGGGGGTGGCGGGGAGCACAGATACGCAGTATTTT	CASSLGGVAGSTDTQYF
TRBV6-1	.	TRBJ2-7	TRBD1	TGTGCCAGCAGTCCGGGACAGGGGGCCTACGAGCAGTACTTC	CASSPGQGAYEQYF
TRBV4-3	.	TRBJ2-1	TRBD1	TGCGCCAGCAGCGAAGCCCTTCCTCGGACAGGGAACAATGAGCAGTTCTTC	CASSEALPRTGNNEQFF
TRBV14	.	TRBJ2-7	TRBD2	TGTGCCAGCAGCCAAATCCCCGGACTAAGCGGGACCACCTACGAGCAGTACTTC	CASSQIPGLSGTTYEQYF
TRBV19	.	TRBJ1-1	.	TGTGCCAGTAGTAGGCAGGGAAGTATCGGGACTGAAGCTTTCTTT	CASSRQGSIGTEAFF
TRBV23-1	.	TRBJ1-6	.	TGCGCCAGCAGGCCTCCAGGGTCGCTAGGTAATTCACCCCTCCACTTT	CASRPPGSLGNSPLHF
TRBV5-1	.	TRBJ1-1	.	TGCGCCAGCAGCCGCCTCGACAGCCAGAACACTGAAGCTTTCTTT	CASSRLDSQNTEAFF
TRBV9	.	TRBJ2-1	TRBD2	TGTGCCAGCAGCGTAGGTTTCAGGACTAGCCTCGATAATGAGCAGTTCTTC	CASSVGFRTSLDNEQFF
TRBV30	.	TRBJ2-7	.	TGTGCCTGGAACCCAGGGTCCTACGAGCAGTACTTC	CAWNPGSYEQYF
TRBV6-1	.	TRBJ1-1	TRBD1	TGTGCCAGCAGTACCGGGACAGGGAGGACCACTGAAGCTTTCTTT	CASSTGTGRTTEAFF